The 20 T cell receptor beta chains presented below share a single source sample, sequenced in a study of cytomegalovirus exposure and HLA in healthy donors. The PCR had 60 Vbeta and 13 Jbeta primers. The repertoire was sequenced with immunoSEQ multiplex PCR; TCRdb's copy has only in-frame clones and lacks some. This table has 130,000 or so clones, 77% appearing once. The sequencing sample was made of PBMCs. The receptors here all came from a male donor in good health and CMV-seropositive.

V and J are TRBV19 and TRBJ1-1, with a tentative D call TRBD1 (6 bases). Germline CDR1 and CDR2: LNHDA and SQIVND (reference sequence). This CDR3 has 15 residues. Trimming cost V 5 bases and J 6 bases, with 19 bases left between them. CDR3 in amino acids: CASSRDKLVYPEAFF. CDR3 coding DNA: TGTGCCAGTAGTCGGGACAAATTAGTTTATCCTGAAGCTTTCTTT.

CDR3: CASSRDRVAAEAFF. The DNA of the CDR3 is TGCGCCAGCAGCCGGGACAGGGTGGCCGCTGAAGCTTTCTTT. The genes are TRBV4-1 and TRBJ1-1; TRBD1 aligns across 9 bases. V shed 4 bases and J 6 bases; nucleotides not matched to a gene: 6. Germline V lookup: CDR1 MGHRA, CDR2 YSYEKL. The CDR3 runs 14 residues.

This chain connects TRBV5-6 to TRBJ2-7, with 12 positions matching TRBD2. Losses at the gene ends were 4 bases for V and 2 bases for J; bases not matched to a gene: 4. CDR1 is SGHDT and CDR2 is YYEEEE in the germline V gene. This CDR3 contains 15 residues. CDR3 DNA: TGTGCCAGCAGCCCCGGACTAGCGGGGACCTACGAGCAGTACTTC. It encodes CASSPGLAGTYEQYF.

The V and J genes are TRBV25-1 and TRBJ1-4; D may be TRBD1 (5 bases). CDR1 is MGHDK and CDR2 is SYGVNS in the germline V gene. The CDR3 runs 14 residues. V was shortened by 2 bases and J by 7 bases, with 11 bases between the two germline ends. The CDR3 DNA reads as TGTGCCAGCAGTGAACGAAGGGGTGGTGAAAAACTGTTTTTT. Translating gives CASSERRGGEKLFF. The whole variable domain, remainder taken from reference TRBV25-1 and TRBJ1-4, is EADIYQTPRYLVIGTGKKITLECSQTMGHDKMYWYQQDPGMELHLIHYSYGVNSTEKGDLSSESTVSRIRTEHFPLTLESARPSHTSQYLCASSERRGGEKLFFGSGTQLSVL.

The chain links TRBV2 to TRBJ1-2, with 7 bases lining up with TRBD1. The germline gives CDR1 SNHLY, CDR2 FYNNEI. The ends lost 0 bases at V and 3 bases at J; junction bases unmatched: 4. The CDR3 loop spans 15 amino acids. The CDR3 nucleotides are TGTGCCAGCAGTGAAGCTAGGACAGGACACTATGGCTACACCTTC. It codes for CASSEARTGHYGYTF.

The V and J genes are TRBV27 and TRBJ1-6, with 9 bases aligning to TRBD1. The V gene's germline CDR1 is MNHEY and CDR2 SMNVEV (reference sequence). V dropped 3 bases and J dropped 8; count of bases not matched to a gene: 2. This CDR3 comprises 14 residues. The CDR3 nucleotides read TGTGCCAGCAGTTTGACAGGGGGTCATTCACCCCTCCACTTT. It translates to CASSLTGGHSPLHF.

The gene calls are TRBV6-1 and TRBJ1-2; TRBD1 is a possible D gene (5 bases). There are 13 residues in the CDR3. Germline-derived CDR1 and CDR2 are MNHNS and SASEGT. The V and J ends lost 2 bases and 7 bases respectively, with 11 bases between them. CDR3 protein: CASSERQFFGYTF. The CDR3 DNA reads TGTGCCAGCAGTGAACGACAGTTCTTTGGCTACACCTTC.

This clone was observed a single time. At the DNA level, this CDR3 is encoded by other sequences in the same sample as well. This rearrangement joins TRBV6-5 to TRBJ1-2; 9 bases match TRBD1. This CDR3 has 13 residues. J lost 8 bases, V lost 3 bases, and 4 bases had no gene match. Germline-derived CDR1 and CDR2 are MNHEY and SVGAGI. This CDR3 reads CASSYGQGNGYTF. The CDR3 DNA reads TGTGCCAGCAGTTATGGACAGGGGAACGGCTACACCTTC.

This clone was counted between two and nine times. The same CDR3 is also encoded by other DNA sequences in this sample. The chain recombines TRBV5-1 with TRBJ1-2; possible D gene TRBD1, 6 bases. The germline V gene encodes CDR1 SGHRS and CDR2 YFSETQ. This CDR3 contains 13 residues. The V and J ends lost 4 bases and 4 bases respectively, with 11 bases between them. The CDR3 loop is CASSADSSYGYTF. Written as DNA, the CDR3 is TGCGCCAGCAGCGCGGACAGTTCCTATGGCTACACCTTC.

The rearrangement uses TRBV7-9 and TRBJ2-2; 7 nucleotides agree with TRBD1. This CDR3 has 15 amino acids. With V trimmed by 5 bases and J by 4 bases, 7 bases remained unmatched. The germline V gene has CDR1 SEHNR and CDR2 FQNEAQ (reference sequence). The CDR3 sequence is CASSEMTGITGELFF. The CDR3 nucleotides read TGTGCCAGCAGCGAAATGACAGGGATCACCGGGGAGCTGTTTTTT.

This chain links TRBV28 with TRBJ1-6, with 7 positions matching TRBD1. CDR3 length: 15 residues. Trimming cost V 5 bases and J 5 bases; bases outside gene matches: 6. Per the germline V gene, CDR1 is MDHEN and CDR2 is SYDVKM. The CDR3 here is CASSTLTGNNSPLHF. CDR3 in DNA: TGTGCCAGCAGTACGTTGACAGGGAATAATTCACCCCTCCACTTT.

V gene TRBV5-1 combines with J gene TRBJ1-6; D call uncertain. The germline gives CDR1 SGHRS, CDR2 YFSETQ. CDR3 length: 14 amino acids. V gave up 1 base and J gave up 8 bases, with 10 bases separating them. The CDR3 protein is CASSLLPEDSPLHF. Here the CDR3 DNA reads TGCGCCAGCAGCTTGTTGCCAGAAGATTCACCCCTCCACTTT.

The V and J genes are TRBV5-1 and TRBJ1-5; 8 nucleotides agree with TRBD1. This CDR3 spans 15 amino acids. Trimming removed 0 bases from V and 1 base from J; junction bases left unmatched: 0. Germline V gives CDR1 SGHRS, CDR2 YFSETQ. CDR3 loop: CASSLGTGSNQPQHF. Here the CDR3 DNA reads TGCGCCAGCAGCTTGGGGACAGGGAGCAATCAGCCCCAGCATTTT.

The chain combines TRBV5-5 with TRBJ2-7, with 9 bases matching TRBD1. The germline V gene has CDR1 SGHKS and CDR2 YYEKEE (reference sequence). The trim removed 0 bases at V and 4 bases at J, leaving 11 bases unmatched. The CDR3 has 17 amino acids. The CDR3 nucleotides read TGTGCCAGCAGCTTGGGGGCCCCGGGACAGGGAGGGTACGAGCAGTACTTC. Protein product: CASSLGAPGQGGYEQYF. The full variable domain, rest sourced from reference TRBV5-5 and TRBJ2-7, is DAGVTQSPTHLIKTRGQQVTLRCSPISGHKSVSWYQQVLGQGPQFIFQYYEKEERGRGNFPDRFSARQFPNYSSELNVNALLLGDSALYLCASSLGAPGQGGYEQYFGPGTRLTVT.

V usage is TRBV5-5 and J usage is TRBJ2-7; a weak D match, TRBD1 (7 bases). Germline V gene lookup returns CDR1 SGHKS and CDR2 YYEKEE (reference sequence). With 0 bases removed from V and 4 bases from J, the gap between germline ends came to 11 bases. The CDR3 runs 14 residues. CDR3 loop: CASSLVQGGYEQYF. The DNA of the CDR3 is TGTGCCAGCAGCTTGGTTCAGGGGGGTTACGAGCAGTACTTC.

A remark on this clone: The junction shows a germline mismatch at one end, possibly a read error. The chain links TRBV7-8 to TRBJ2-7, with 10 bases that match TRBD1. Germline values: CDR1 SGHVS, CDR2 FQNEAQ. This CDR3 contains 15 residues. This CDR3 is CASSKGDRGSHEQYF. The CDR3, as DNA: TGTGCCAGCAGTAAAGGGGACAGGGGCTCCCACGAGCAGTACTTC.

Worth noting for this clone: In the same sample, other DNA sequences code for this CDR3. The genes are TRBV5-1 and TRBJ1-1; 9 bases line up with TRBD1. CDR1 is SGHRS and CDR2 is YFSETQ in the germline V gene. This CDR3 is 14 amino acids long. V trimming: 3 bases; J trimming: 4 bases; junction bases outside the gene matches: 4. Here the CDR3 reads CASSSGQGSTEAFF. The CDR3 coding sequence is TGCGCCAGCAGCTCGGGACAGGGATCCACTGAAGCTTTCTTT.

This rearrangement joins TRBV5-1 to TRBJ2-3; a possible D gene is TRBD2 (6 bases). Germline V CDR1 and CDR2: SGHRS, YFSETQ. The CDR3 runs 14 residues. V was shortened by 3 bases and J by 1 base, with 9 bases between the two germline ends. In nucleotides, the CDR3 is TGCGCCAGCAGCTGGGACTTTCGCACAGATACGCAGTATTTT. This codes for CASSWDFRTDTQYF. The whole variable domain, remainder taken from reference TRBV5-1 and TRBJ2-3, is KAGVTQTPRYLIKTRGQQVTLSCSPISGHRSVSWYQQTPGQGLQFLFEYFSETQRNKGNFPGRFSGRQFSNSRSEMNVSTLELGDSALYLCASSWDFRTDTQYFGPGTRLTVL.

V and J are TRBV19 and TRBJ2-3; 7 nucleotides line up with TRBD2. Germline V lookup: CDR1 LNHDA, CDR2 SQIVND (reference sequence). The length of the CDR3 is 15 residues. V was pared by 7 bases and J by 1 base, with 8 bases of the junction left unmatched. In DNA form, the CDR3 reads TGTGCCAGTACGGCCTCCCGGGGGGGCACAGATACGCAGTATTTT. Its translation is CASTASRGGTDTQYF.

This clone has a handful of counts. J is TRBJ1-2 and V is TRBV6-6; TRBD1 is a possible D gene (5 bases). The germline V gene encodes CDR1 MNHNY and CDR2 SVGAGI (reference sequence). V lost 6 bases and J lost 4, with 18 bases in between. The CDR3 extends over 15 amino acids. This CDR3 is CASSQYRGLLYGYTF. The DNA of the CDR3 is TGTGCCAGCAGCCAATATAGGGGACTTCTCTATGGCTACACCTTC.